The source of this T cell receptor (beta chain) is a study of blood T cells in healthy people across ages. Study in general: Template switching retrieved approximately one barcoded beta molecule for each two T cells. Study conclusions and caveats: Per million T cells, TCR beta diversity dropped roughly linearly as age increased.

This clonotype was observed a handful of times. Its antigen is unidentified. Germline CDR1 is ENHRY and CDR2 is SYGVKD. The CDR3 covers 14 residues. V was trimmed by 4 bases and J by 1 base, leaving 10 bases between them. Combining a sample-barcoded 5' primer with a J-beta primer mix, a second PCR ran for roughly 7 to 12 cycles. A template-switch adaptor with 12 random nucleotides tagged each cDNA molecule. MiXCR, run by TCRdb on the 5' RACE reads, gives a single entry per CDR3 protein. This repertoire shows about 1 million distinct CDR3 sequences, over 35% found once; its top ten account for approximately 17%.

Material for sequencing was blood. This clonotype was obtained from a woman aged 60-70 years in good health. V is TRBV10-3 and J is TRBJ2-5; D is unclear. The CDR3: CAISGSRAQETQYF. CDR3 bases: TGTGCCATCAGTGGGTCGAGAGCCCAAGAGACCCAGTACTTC.